This entry is about one T cell receptor (beta chain). What it binds is unknown. This specimen comes from a study of cytomegalovirus exposure and HLA in healthy donors. Study-wide results and caveats: In a later analysis, roughly 17,000 TCR beta sequences were associated with HLA alleles at 0.05 false discovery rate.

The CDR3 is made up of 13 amino acids. With 1 base removed from V and 8 bases from J, the gap between germline ends came to 8 bases. CDR1 MNHEY and CDR2 SMNVEV come from the germline V gene (reference sequence). PCR amplification relied on 60 Vbeta primers (plus 13 Jbeta primers). Generated by immunoSEQ multiplex PCR, the TCRdb table keeps only in-frame clones and is missing some. The top ten clones hold 1.5% to 1.7% of a sample with roughly 150,000 clones, around 81% of them seen once. The sequenced sample consisted of PBMCs. This sequence joins TRBV27 and TRBJ2-2; weak D call: TRBD1 (5 bases). The TCR comes from a man aged 40-50 years in good health and CMV-seronegative. CDR3 region: CASSLWGSGELFF. For the CDR3, the DNA is TGTGCCAGCAGTTTATGGGGCTCGGGGGAGCTGTTTTTT.